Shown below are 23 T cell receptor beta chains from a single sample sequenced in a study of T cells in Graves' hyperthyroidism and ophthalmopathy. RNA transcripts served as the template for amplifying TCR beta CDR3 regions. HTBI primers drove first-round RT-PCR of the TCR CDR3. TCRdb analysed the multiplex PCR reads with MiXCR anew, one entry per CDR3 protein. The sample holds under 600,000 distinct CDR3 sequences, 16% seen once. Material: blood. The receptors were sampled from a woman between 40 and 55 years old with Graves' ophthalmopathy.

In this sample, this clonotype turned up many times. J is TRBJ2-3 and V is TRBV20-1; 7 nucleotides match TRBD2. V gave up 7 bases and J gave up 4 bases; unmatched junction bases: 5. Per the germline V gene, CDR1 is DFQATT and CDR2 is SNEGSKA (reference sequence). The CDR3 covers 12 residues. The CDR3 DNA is TGCAGTGGGGGAGGGCCCTCAGATACGCAGTATTTT. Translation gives CSGGGPSDTQYF.

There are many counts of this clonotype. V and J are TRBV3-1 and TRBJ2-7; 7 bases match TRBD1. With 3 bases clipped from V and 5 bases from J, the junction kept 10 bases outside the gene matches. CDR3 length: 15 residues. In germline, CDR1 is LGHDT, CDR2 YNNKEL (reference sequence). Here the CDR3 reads CASSHSTGPWDEQYF. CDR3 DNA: TGTGCCAGCAGCCATTCGACAGGGCCTTGGGACGAGCAGTACTTC.

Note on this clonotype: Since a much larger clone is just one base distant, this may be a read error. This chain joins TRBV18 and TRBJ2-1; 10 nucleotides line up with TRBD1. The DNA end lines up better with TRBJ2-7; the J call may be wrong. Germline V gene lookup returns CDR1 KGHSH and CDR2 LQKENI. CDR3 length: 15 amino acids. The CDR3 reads CASSPRGTGDNEQYF. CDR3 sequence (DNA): TGTGCCAGCTCACCACGTGGGACAGGGGACAATGAGCAGTACTTC.

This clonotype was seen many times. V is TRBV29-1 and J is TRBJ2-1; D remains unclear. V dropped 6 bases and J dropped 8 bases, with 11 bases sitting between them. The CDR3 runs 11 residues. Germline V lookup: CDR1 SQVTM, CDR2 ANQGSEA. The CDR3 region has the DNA TGCAGCGTCCGGACGAGCGATGAGCAGTTCTTC. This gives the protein CSVRTSDEQFF.

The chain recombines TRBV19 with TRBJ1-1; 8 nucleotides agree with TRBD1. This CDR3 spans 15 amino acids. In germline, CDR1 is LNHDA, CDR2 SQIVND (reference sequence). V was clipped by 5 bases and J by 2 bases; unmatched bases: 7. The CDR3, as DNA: TGTGCCAGTAGTGTTGCAGGGGGCGTAAACACTGAAGCTTTCTTT. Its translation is CASSVAGGVNTEAFF.

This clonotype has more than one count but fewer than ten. Here the CDR3 DNA reads TGTGCCAGCAGCCCTACTAGCGGTGAGCAGTTCTTC. Amino acids: CASSPTSGEQFF. V and J are TRBV7-9 and TRBJ2-1; TRBD2 matches at 8 bases. V was clipped by 5 bases and J by 9 bases; unmatched bases: 3. This CDR3 region has 12 residues. Per the germline V gene, CDR1 is SEHNR and CDR2 is FQNEAQ (reference sequence). Full variable domain (rest looked up from reference TRBV7-9 and TRBJ2-1): DTGVSQNPRHKITKRGQNVTFRCDPISEHNRLYWYRQTLGQGPEFLTYFQNEAQLEKSRLLSDRFSAERPKGSFSTLEIQRTEQGDSAMYLCASSPTSGEQFFGPGTRLTVL.

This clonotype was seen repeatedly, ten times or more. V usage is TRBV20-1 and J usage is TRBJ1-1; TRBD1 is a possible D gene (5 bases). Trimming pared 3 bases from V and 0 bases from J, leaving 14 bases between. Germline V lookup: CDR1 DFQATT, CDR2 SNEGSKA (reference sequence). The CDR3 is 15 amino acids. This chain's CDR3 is CSASPPWGMNTEAFF. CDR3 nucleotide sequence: TGCAGTGCTAGCCCCCCTTGGGGCATGAACACTGAAGCTTTCTTT.

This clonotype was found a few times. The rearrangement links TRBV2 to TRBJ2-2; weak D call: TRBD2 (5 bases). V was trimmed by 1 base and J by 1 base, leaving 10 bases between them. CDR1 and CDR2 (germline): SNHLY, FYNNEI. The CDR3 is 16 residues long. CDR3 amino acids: CASSEVGVENTGELFF. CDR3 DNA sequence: TGTGCCAGCAGTGAAGTCGGGGTGGAGAACACCGGGGAGCTGTTTTTT.

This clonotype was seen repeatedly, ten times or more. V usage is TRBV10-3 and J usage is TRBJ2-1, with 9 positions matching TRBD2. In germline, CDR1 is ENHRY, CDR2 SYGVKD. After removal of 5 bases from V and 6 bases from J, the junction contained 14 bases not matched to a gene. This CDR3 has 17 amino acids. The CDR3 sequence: CAISPTGAGGFSNEQFF. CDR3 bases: TGTGCCATCAGTCCAACGGGGGCGGGGGGGTTCAGCAATGAGCAGTTCTTC.

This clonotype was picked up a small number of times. DNA for the CDR3: TGTGCCAGTAGTATGGGGACTGGTTACAATGAGCAGTTCTTC. This translates into CASSMGTGYNEQFF. J is TRBJ2-1 and V is TRBV19, with a possible D match to TRBD2 (6 bases). CDR3 length: 14 amino acids. Germline assignment: CDR1 LNHDA and CDR2 SQIVND (reference sequence). Between the trimmed V and J ends, which lost 3 bases and 4 bases, there was a span of 10 bases.

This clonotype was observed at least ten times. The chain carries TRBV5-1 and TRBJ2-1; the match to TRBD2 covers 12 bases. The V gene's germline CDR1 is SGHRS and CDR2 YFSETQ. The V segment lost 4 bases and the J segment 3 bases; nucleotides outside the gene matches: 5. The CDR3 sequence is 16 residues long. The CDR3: CASSMTSGSVYNEQFF. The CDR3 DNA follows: TGCGCCAGCAGCATGACTAGCGGGAGTGTCTACAATGAGCAGTTCTTC.

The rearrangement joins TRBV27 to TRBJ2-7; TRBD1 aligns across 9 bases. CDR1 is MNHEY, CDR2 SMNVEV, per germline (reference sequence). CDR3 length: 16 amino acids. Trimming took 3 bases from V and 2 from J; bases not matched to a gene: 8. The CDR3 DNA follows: TGTGCCAGCAGTTTCTTCCGGGACAGGGCCCCCTACGAGCAGTACTTC. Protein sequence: CASSFFRDRAPYEQYF.

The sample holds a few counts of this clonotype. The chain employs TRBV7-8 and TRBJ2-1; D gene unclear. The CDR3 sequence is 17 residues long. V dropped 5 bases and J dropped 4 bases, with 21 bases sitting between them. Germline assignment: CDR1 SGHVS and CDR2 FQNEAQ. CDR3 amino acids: CASSLRWSRSKYNEQFF. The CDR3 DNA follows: TGTGCCAGCAGCCTTCGGTGGTCCAGGTCCAAGTACAATGAGCAGTTCTTC.

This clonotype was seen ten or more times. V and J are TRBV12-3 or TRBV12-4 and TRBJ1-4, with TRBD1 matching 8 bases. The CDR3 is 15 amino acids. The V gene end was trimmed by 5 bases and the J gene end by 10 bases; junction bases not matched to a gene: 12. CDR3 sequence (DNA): TGTGCCAGCAGTCCCATGGGGACAGGCGAGGCAAAACTGTTTTTT. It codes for CASSPMGTGEAKLFF.

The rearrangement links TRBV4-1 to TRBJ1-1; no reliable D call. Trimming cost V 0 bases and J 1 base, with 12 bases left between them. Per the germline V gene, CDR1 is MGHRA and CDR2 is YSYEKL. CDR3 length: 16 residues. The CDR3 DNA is TGCGCCAGCAGCCAAGATCGCATAGAATGGAACACTGAAGCTTTCTTT. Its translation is CASSQDRIEWNTEAFF.

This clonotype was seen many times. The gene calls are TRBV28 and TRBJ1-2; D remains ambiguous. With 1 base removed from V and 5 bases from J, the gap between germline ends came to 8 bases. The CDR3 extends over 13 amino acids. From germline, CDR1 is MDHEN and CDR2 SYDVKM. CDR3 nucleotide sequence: TGTGCCAGCAGTTTATCCGATCGGTATGGCTACACCTTC. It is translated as CASSLSDRYGYTF.

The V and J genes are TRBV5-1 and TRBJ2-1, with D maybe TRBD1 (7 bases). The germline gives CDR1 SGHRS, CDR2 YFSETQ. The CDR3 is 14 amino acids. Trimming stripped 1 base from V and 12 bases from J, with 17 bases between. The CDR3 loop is CASSLRQGGVGQFF. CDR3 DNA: TGCGCCAGCAGCTTGCGACAGGGCGGGGTCGGGCAGTTCTTC.

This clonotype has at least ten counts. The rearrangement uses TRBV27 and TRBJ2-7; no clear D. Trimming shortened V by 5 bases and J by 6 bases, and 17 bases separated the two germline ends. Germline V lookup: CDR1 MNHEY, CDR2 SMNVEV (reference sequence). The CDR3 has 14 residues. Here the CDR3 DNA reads TGTGCCAGCAGTCTTTTGGCCCCTCGTTTCGAGCAGTACTTC. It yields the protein CASSLLAPRFEQYF.

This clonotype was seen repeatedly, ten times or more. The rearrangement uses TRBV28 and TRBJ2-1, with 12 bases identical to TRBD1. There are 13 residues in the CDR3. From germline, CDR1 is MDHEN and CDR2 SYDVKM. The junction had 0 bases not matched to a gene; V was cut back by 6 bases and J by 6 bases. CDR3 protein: CASRGQGANEQFF. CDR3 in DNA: TGTGCCAGCAGGGGACAGGGGGCCAATGAGCAGTTCTTC.

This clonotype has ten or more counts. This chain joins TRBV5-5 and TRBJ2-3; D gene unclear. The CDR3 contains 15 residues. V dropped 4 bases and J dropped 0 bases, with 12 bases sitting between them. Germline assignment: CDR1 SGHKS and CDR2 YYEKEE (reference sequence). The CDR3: CASSPSSQSTDTQYF. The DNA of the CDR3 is TGTGCCAGCAGCCCAAGCAGTCAGAGCACAGATACGCAGTATTTT.

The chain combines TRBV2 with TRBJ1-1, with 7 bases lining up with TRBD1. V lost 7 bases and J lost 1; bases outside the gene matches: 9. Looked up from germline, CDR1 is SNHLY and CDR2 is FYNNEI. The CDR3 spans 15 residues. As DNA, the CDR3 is TGTGCCAGCACCGAAAGGGGGCATGCGAACACTGAAGCTTTCTTT. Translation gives CASTERGHANTEAFF. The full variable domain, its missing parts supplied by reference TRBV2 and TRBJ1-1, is EPEVTQTPSHQVTQMGQEVILRCVPISNHLYFYWYRQILGQKVEFLVSFYNNEISEKSEIFDDQFSVERPDGSNFTLKIRSTKLEDSAMYFCASTERGHANTEAFFGQGTRLTVV.

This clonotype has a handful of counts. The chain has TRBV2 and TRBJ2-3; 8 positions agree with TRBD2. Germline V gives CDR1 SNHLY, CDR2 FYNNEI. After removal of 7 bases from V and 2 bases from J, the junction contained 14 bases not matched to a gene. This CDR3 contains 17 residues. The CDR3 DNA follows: TGTGCCAGCACTCTATACGGCGGGGGGTCGGTCACAGATACGCAGTATTTT. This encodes CASTLYGGGSVTDTQYF.

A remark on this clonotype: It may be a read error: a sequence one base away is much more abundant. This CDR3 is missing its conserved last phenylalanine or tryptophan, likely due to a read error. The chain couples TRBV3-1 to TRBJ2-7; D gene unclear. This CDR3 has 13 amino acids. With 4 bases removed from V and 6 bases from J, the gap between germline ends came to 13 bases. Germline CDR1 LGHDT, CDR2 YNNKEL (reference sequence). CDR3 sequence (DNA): TGTGCCAGCAGCCTTTGGACGGCTACCGAGCAGTACCTC. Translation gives CASSLWTATEQYL.